This T cell receptor beta chain was profiled in a study of beta chain features in type 1 diabetes. CDR1 and CDR2 (germline): SGHRS, YFSETQ. After removal of 3 bases from V and 2 bases from J, the junction contained 4 bases not matched to a gene. CDR3 size: 14 residues. Only a few counts were recorded for this clone. The authors reverse transcribed all of the isolated RNA, so sequencing captured expressed TCRB transcripts. Clones were read by immunoSEQ multiplex PCR, and TCRdb kept only the in-frame ones, dropping some. Here the sample spans just over 150,000 clones, over 8.5% being singletons. The receptor's source is a young man in good health. The material sequenced was central memory CD4+ T cells from blood. The chain links TRBV5-1 to TRBJ2-5, with 7 positions matching TRBD1. The CDR3 DNA is TGCGCCAGCAGCTCCGGGACAGTACAAGAGACCCAGTACTTC. Its protein product is CASSSGTVQETQYF. Together with reference TRBV5-1 and TRBJ2-5, the CDR3 gives the full variable domain: KAGVTQTPRYLIKTRGQQVTLSCSPISGHRSVSWYQQTPGQGLQFLFEYFSETQRNKGNFPGRFSGRQFSNSRSEMNVSTLELGDSALYLCASSSGTVQETQYFGPGTRLLVL.